These 23 T cell receptor beta chains share one sample of origin, sequenced in a study of shared clonotypes between healthy human individuals. Using immunoSEQ multiplex PCR, the repertoire was profiled, and TCRdb retains in-frame clones only, with some absent. The sample holds more than 1 million clones, about 84% seen once. Sequencing input: memory CD4+ T cells from PBMCs. Subset in this sample: CD45RA-negative fraction. The receptors originated from a man aged 18 to 29 in good health. Some clones in this sample may be carry-over from other donors' samples.

This chain links TRBV7-6 with TRBJ2-2; 9 bases are a match to TRBD2. CDR3 length equals 17 residues. Germline V gene lookup returns CDR1 SGHVS and CDR2 FNYEAQ. The V segment lost 0 bases and the J segment 6 bases; nucleotides outside the gene matches: 8. The CDR3 DNA reads as TGTGCCAGCAGCTTAGCGCGGCTAGCGGGACGAGCCGGGGAGCTGTTTTTT. It yields the protein CASSLARLAGRAGELFF.

The J gene is TRBJ1-2, the V gene TRBV28, with D maybe TRBD1 (5 bases). V was clipped by 8 bases and J by 4 bases, with 14 bases between them. The CDR3 sequence is 13 residues long. The V gene's germline CDR1 is MDHEN and CDR2 SYDVKM. In nucleotides, the CDR3 is TGTGCCAGCCGAACCGGGGCCATCTATGGCTACACCTTC. Its protein product is CASRTGAIYGYTF.

This sequence joins TRBV15 and TRBJ1-2; 8 positions agree with TRBD1. The CDR3 extends over 15 amino acids. Unmatched junction bases numbered 10, after V lost 5 bases and J lost 5 bases. Germline-derived CDR1 and CDR2 are LNHNV and YYDKDF (reference sequence). CDR3 DNA: TGTGCCACCAGCTCAAGACAGGGGTTCGGGTATGGCTACACCTTC. Its translation is CATSSRQGFGYGYTF.

The chain joins TRBV5-6 to TRBJ1-3, with D uncertain. Per germline, CDR1 SGHDT and CDR2 YYEEEE. V shed 1 base and J shed 2 bases, with 4 bases lying between them. This CDR3 region has 13 residues. Here the CDR3 DNA reads TGTGCCAGCAGCTTGCAGCCTGGAAACACCATATATTTT. As protein: CASSLQPGNTIYF. Complete variable domain (other parts from reference TRBV5-6 and TRBJ1-3): DAGVTQSPTHLIKTRGQQVTLRCSPKSGHDTVSWYQQALGQGPQFIFQYYEEEERQRGNFPDRFSGHQFPNYSSELNVNALLLGDSALYLCASSLQPGNTIYFGEGSWLTVV.

The CDR3 loop is CASSLQGEHTEAFF. In nucleotides, the CDR3 is TGTGCCAGCAGCCTCCAGGGGGAGCACACTGAAGCTTTCTTT. The chain employs TRBV7-3 and TRBJ1-1; 7 bases align to TRBD1. The CDR3 totals 14 residues. In germline, CDR1 is SGHTA, CDR2 FQGTGA. V dropped 5 bases and J dropped 3; count of bases not matched to a gene: 6.

The chain employs TRBV6-1 and TRBJ2-2, with 9 bases identical to TRBD2. The germline V gene encodes CDR1 MNHNS and CDR2 SASEGT. CDR3 length: 16 amino acids. The ends lost 4 bases at V and 4 bases at J; junction bases unmatched: 7. CDR3 sequence: CASSVSGRGSTGELFF. Here the CDR3 DNA reads TGTGCCAGCAGTGTTAGCGGGAGAGGTAGCACCGGGGAGCTGTTTTTT.

V gene TRBV5-3 combines with J gene TRBJ1-5; D possibly corresponds to TRBD1 (5 bases). Being an ORF, TRBV5-3 has a function that is uncertain. Trimming removed 8 bases from V and 2 bases from J, with 11 bases in between. The CDR3 is 13 amino acids. The CDR3 nucleotides read TGTGCCAGCAGCCGGGACGGCAATCAGCCCCAGCATTTT. Protein product: CASSRDGNQPQHF.

This clone was picked up a small number of times. V gene TRBV19 combines with J gene TRBJ1-1; tentatively, D is TRBD1 (5 bases). This CDR3 has 14 residues. The germline CDR1 and CDR2 sequences are LNHDA and SQIVND (reference sequence). V dropped 3 bases and J dropped 7 bases, with 15 bases sitting between them. The CDR3 loop reads CASSIYEGHNEAFF. The DNA of the CDR3 is TGTGCCAGTAGTATCTATGAGGGGCATAATGAAGCTTTCTTT.

Comment on this clone: Since a far larger clone is one base different, this is likely a read error. The sample contains more than one DNA sequence encoding this CDR3. CDR3 residues: CASSIGTSGSNEQFF. In DNA form, the CDR3 reads TGTGCCAGTAGTATAGGAACTAGCGGGAGCAATGAGCAGTTCTTC. V usage is TRBV19 and J usage is TRBJ2-1; TRBD2 matches 11 bases. With V trimmed by 1 base and J by 6 bases, 2 bases remained unmatched. This CDR3 is 15 amino acids long. Germline values: CDR1 LNHDA, CDR2 SQIVND (reference sequence).

The rearrangement uses TRBV27 and TRBJ1-5; a possible D gene is TRBD1 (5 bases). CDR1 MNHEY and CDR2 SMNVEV come from the germline V gene (reference sequence). V dropped 2 bases and J dropped 4 bases, with 9 bases sitting between them. The CDR3 has 14 amino acids. This CDR3 is CASSLGAENQPQHF. CDR3 in DNA: TGTGCCAGCAGTTTAGGGGCAGAGAATCAGCCCCAGCATTTT.

This chain connects TRBV5-4 to TRBJ1-4; D is unresolved. This CDR3 is built from 15 residues. Germline CDR1 reads SGHNT; CDR2 reads YYREEE (reference sequence). V lost 2 bases and J lost 7, with 15 bases in between. In DNA form, the CDR3 reads TGTGCCAGCAGCTTTGGTCGCCCTGGTGCTGAAAAACTGTTTTTT. This encodes CASSFGRPGAEKLFF.

As to this clone: One base away lies a much larger clone, so this may be a sequencing read error. The V call is TRBV5-1, the J call TRBJ1-2; 7 bases fit TRBD1. This CDR3 has 14 amino acids. V lost 3 bases and J lost 0; bases outside the gene matches: 2. Germline CDR1 and CDR2: SGHRS and YFSETQ. CDR3 sequence reads: CASSWDSTNYGYTF. The CDR3, as DNA: TGCGCCAGCAGCTGGGACAGCACTAACTATGGCTACACCTTC. The full variable domain, completed using reference TRBV5-1 and TRBJ1-2, is KAGVTQTPRYLIKTRGQQVTLSCSPISGHRSVSWYQQTPGQGLQFLFEYFSETQRNKGNFPGRFSGRQFSNSRSEMNVSTLELGDSALYLCASSWDSTNYGYTFGSGTRLTVV.

This clone was observed a single time. V gene TRBV9 combines with J gene TRBJ2-1; D is perhaps TRBD2 (6 bases). V lost 2 bases and J lost 4, with 10 bases in between. Germline V CDR1 and CDR2: SGDLS, YYNGEE. This CDR3 has 14 amino acids. Here the CDR3 reads CASSVTSRYNEQFF. The CDR3 coding sequence is TGTGCCAGCAGCGTGACTAGTAGGTACAATGAGCAGTTCTTC. The whole variable domain, filled in from reference TRBV9 and TRBJ2-1, reads DSGVTQTPKHLITATGQRVTLRCSPRSGDLSVYWYQQSLDQGLQFLIQYYNGEERAKGNILERFSAQQFPDLHSELNLSSLELGDSALYFCASSVTSRYNEQFFGPGTRLTVL.

V is TRBV6-5 and J is TRBJ2-1, with 9 bases matching TRBD2. CDR1 is MNHEY, CDR2 SVGAGI, per germline. V shed 6 bases and J 15 bases; nucleotides not matched to a gene: 12. The CDR3 is made up of 13 amino acids. CDR3 DNA sequence: TGTGCCAGCAGCGACGCGGCTAGCGGGATAATGTTCTTC. This gives the protein CASSDAASGIMFF.

This chain joins TRBV28 and TRBJ2-5, with 8 bases lining up with TRBD2. This CDR3 region has 15 residues. Trimming took 2 bases from V and 2 from J; bases not matched to a gene: 4. Germline V gene sequence: CDR1 MDHEN, CDR2 SYDVKM. DNA for the CDR3: TGTGCCAGCAGTTTACTCGGGGGGGAACAAGAGACCCAGTACTTC. Amino acids: CASSLLGGEQETQYF.

This clone was counted a few times. V is TRBV18 and J is TRBJ1-1; D is unclear. Trimming took off 4 bases at V and 8 bases at J, with 11 bases between the two ends. The CDR3 runs to 12 residues. Germline values: CDR1 KGHSH, CDR2 LQKENI. The CDR3 nucleotides read TGTGCCAGCTCACAGATATTCCCCGAAGCTTTCTTT. Amino acids: CASSQIFPEAFF.

As regards this clone: Different DNA sequences within this sample yield the same CDR3. This chain connects TRBV7-3 to TRBJ2-3; D gene uncertain. In germline, CDR1 is SGHTA, CDR2 FQGTGA. Trimming took off 0 bases at V and 6 bases at J, with 7 bases between the two ends. This CDR3 region has 13 residues. This CDR3 reads CASSLTLGDTQYF. For the CDR3, the DNA is TGTGCCAGCAGCTTAACCTTAGGGGATACGCAGTATTTT.

This clone was detected only once. This chain connects TRBV4-3 to TRBJ2-3; D is possibly TRBD1 or TRBD2 (6 bases each). This CDR3 is 15 amino acids long. The V gene lost 0 bases and the J gene lost 6 bases, with 13 bases spanning the gap. Germline lookup yields CDR1 LGHNA and CDR2 YSLEER. CDR3 protein: CASSQDSGGVDTQYF. The CDR3 DNA sequence: TGCGCCAGCAGCCAAGATTCCGGGGGCGTTGATACGCAGTATTTT.

The chain is built from TRBV30 and TRBJ1-6, with TRBD1 as a possible D gene (5 bases). The ends were cut back, 8 bases at V and 7 bases at J, with 15 bases in the middle. Germline CDR1 and CDR2: GTSNPN and SVGIG (reference sequence). The CDR3 runs 13 residues. CDR3 bases: TGTGCCCTAAGCTGGGGCCTAAATTCACCCCTCCACTTT. Protein sequence: CALSWGLNSPLHF.

The chain carries TRBV28 and TRBJ2-3; D is unresolved. V was cut by 6 bases and J by 1 base, with 11 bases left in between. The CDR3 loop spans 14 amino acids. CDR1 and CDR2 (germline): MDHEN, SYDVKM. CDR3 in amino acids: CASSRPVGTDTQYF. The CDR3 nucleotides are TGTGCCAGCAGCCGACCGGTGGGCACAGATACGCAGTATTTT.

This clone was seen only a few times. The rearrangement uses TRBV2 and TRBJ2-7; TRBD2 matches 8 bases. The ends lost 8 bases at V and 0 bases at J; junction bases unmatched: 6. This CDR3 contains 14 residues. Per the germline V gene, CDR1 is SNHLY and CDR2 is FYNNEI. CDR3 region: CASEESGSSYEQYF. The DNA of the CDR3 is TGTGCCAGCGAGGAAAGCGGGAGCTCCTACGAGCAGTACTTC.

The chain uses TRBV18 and TRBJ1-4; D may be TRBD1 (5 bases). The CDR3 is made up of 15 amino acids. The V and J ends lost 2 bases and 8 bases respectively, with 15 bases between them. The germline V gene has CDR1 KGHSH and CDR2 LQKENI. The CDR3: CASSPWVRADEKLFF. The CDR3 nucleotides are TGTGCCAGCTCACCATGGGTCAGGGCAGACGAAAAACTGTTTTTT.

This clone was picked up a small number of times. Other DNA sequences in the same sample also yield this CDR3. The genes are TRBV5-1 and TRBJ1-1; D possibly corresponds to TRBD1 (6 bases). From germline, CDR1 is SGHRS and CDR2 YFSETQ. The CDR3 extends over 14 amino acids. Trimming removed 0 bases from V and 2 bases from J, with 8 bases in between. In nucleotides, the CDR3 is TGCGCCAGCAGCTTGGGGGACACCAACACTGAAGCTTTCTTT. Translated, it gives CASSLGDTNTEAFF.